This passage covers 3 T cell receptor beta chains from one sample sequenced in a study of control samples from healthy donors and cancer patients. Clones were sequenced by immunoSEQ multiplex PCR, and TCRdb holds only the in-frame ones, with some missing. The data show some 78,000 clones, 85% to 90% seen once. Sequenced input: blood. These receptor sequences come from a woman aged 55 to 70 in good health.

This chain connects TRBV18 to TRBJ1-4, with no clear D. Germline V gene sequence: CDR1 KGHSH, CDR2 LQKENI. This CDR3 has 14 residues. Trimming stripped 3 bases from V and 4 bases from J, with 9 bases between. CDR3 DNA sequence: TGTGCCAGCTCACCGGACGGCTTTAATGAAAAACTGTTTTTT. It specifies CASSPDGFNEKLFF.

The chain employs TRBV19 and TRBJ1-2; 9 bases are shared with TRBD1. The CDR3 sequence is 17 residues long. The germline V gene encodes CDR1 LNHDA and CDR2 SQIVND (reference sequence). V lost 5 bases, J lost 2 bases, and 12 bases stayed unmatched. This CDR3 reads CASSPRFRDRANYGYTF. CDR3 DNA sequence: TGTGCCAGTAGTCCACGTTTCAGGGACAGGGCGAACTATGGCTACACCTTC.

This chain uses TRBV5-6 with TRBJ1-2, with 7 positions matching TRBD1. The V segment lost 1 base and the J segment 6 bases; nucleotides outside the gene matches: 6. Looked up from germline, CDR1 is SGHDT and CDR2 is YYEEEE. This CDR3 has 14 residues. In nucleotides, the CDR3 is TGTGCCAGCAGCTTGTGGAGGGGGCTTGATGGCTACACCTTC. This sequence encodes CASSLWRGLDGYTF.